This T cell receptor beta chain derives from a study of PD-L1 blockade in urothelial cancer (dated by TCRdb to about 2017). About the study as a whole: All patients started therapy around 2014 and received atezolizumab 1,200 mg intravenously every 3 weeks. Blood samples yielded a median of roughly 140,000 T cells and roughly 80,000 unique TCRs, with median clonality approximately 0.08. Durable clinical benefit was achieved by nine patients and was not achieved by 20 patients. Durable clinical benefit was defined as progression-free survival longer than 6 months, and TCR features were also tested against progression-free and overall survival. The study, an exploratory multi-omic analysis, examined somatic, immune and clinical correlates of response to PD-L1 blockade with atezolizumab in urothelial cancer. Blood samples were analyzed at two time points: 3 weeks after treatment start (second dose) and 6 weeks after treatment start. In the same patients, pretreatment tumors underwent whole exome sequencing and RNA sequencing in addition to TCR sequencing. About nine tenths of the roughly 30 patients were males with bladder-origin urothelial cancer, and about 65% of the roughly 30 reported a prior smoking history. An ECOG performance status of 0 or 1 was recorded for the patients, and 0 to 3 prior chemotherapy regimens had been received by the patients. Over 28 patients had pretreatment blood TCR-seq, some 25 had at least one posttreatment blood collection, and some 25 had tumor TCR-seq. Pretreatment tumor samples and matched peripheral blood, collected serially before and after atezolizumab treatment, underwent TCR sequencing.

The investigation overall reported the following: Because of the small sample size (n ≈ 29) and the many exploratory analyses performed, the results are intended to be regarded as hypothesis-generating. Patients with durable benefit showed greater expansion of tumor-associated TCR clones in peripheral blood 3 weeks after starting treatment (n ≈ 23, p = 0.022). Improved progression-free and overall survival was found to be associated with pretreatment peripheral blood TCR clonality below the median.

On this clone itself: Its specific antigen is unknown. No base-level quality is on record; no much larger clone is a single base apart.

At the junction V is shortened by 4 bases and J by 0 bases, with 10 bases in between. Sequences SGHTA (CDR1) and FQGNSA (CDR2) are obtained from the germline V gene. CDR3 length: 15 amino acids, cysteine to phenylalanine. This entry keeps only the CDR3 DNA: 45 bases, framed from base 1. To estimate absolute template abundance from read counts, synthetic TCR analog templates were spiked into each PCR. Using the immunoSEQ assay, TCRbeta CDR3 regions were amplified from genomic DNA with bias-controlled V and J gene primers. Sequencing of rearranged TCRbeta segments was done at approximately 20X coverage. For the original study's pipeline: Sequencing errors were corrected by clustering, and CDR3s were annotated against IMGT so that V, D and J genes could be assigned. Downstream analyses used only productive TCRbeta rearrangements and left out out-of-frame or stop-codon sequences. Clonality was calculated as one minus the Shannon entropy normalized by the log of the number of unique productive sequences. Clones differing between time points or between blood and tumor were identified using Fisher's exact test with Benjamini-Hochberg correction, with an adjusted p below 0.01 applied as the threshold. TCRdb provides this immuneACCESS table in a form limited to in-frame rearrangements. Some clones are lacking; in checked studies, under half of them reflect an unresolved V gene, and why the rest are absent is not known. That table is the source of V, J and clone size, and D and trimming were worked out from the DNA. The sample contains about 95,000 clones, roughly 87% of them found a single time. The top ten clonotypes cover 1.5% to 2.5% of the sample.

The sample's time point label, decoded: pretreatment peripheral blood. A total of 25 to 35 patients with locally advanced or metastatic urothelial carcinoma, treated at Memorial Sloan Kettering on a trial protocol, made up the cohort. Peripheral blood mononuclear cells were collected pretreatment and during treatment, with between 1 and 8 total time points per patient. The Qiagen DNeasy Blood extraction kit was used to purify genomic DNA from total PBMCs and tumor samples. PBMCs were collected pretreatment and during treatment, and were isolated and stored as previously described. The sequence derives from a man in his 60s with urothelial cancer. The sample here was PBMCs, taken around atezolizumab (anti-PD-L1) treatment. Rearrangement joined TRBV7-2 to TRBJ1-5, with an unclear D gene assignment. CDR3 region: CASSYGGRSNQPQHF. The nucleotides are TGTGCCAGCAGCTACGGAGGGCGTAGCAATCAGCCCCAGCATTTT.